A selection of T cell receptor beta chains follows, all from one sample in a study of Ad26.COV2.S vaccination and SARS-CoV-2 variants. Repertoires were generated with immunoSEQ multiplex PCR, while TCRdb's copy carries only in-frame clones and drops some. This table has 200,000 to 250,000 clones, approximately 88% appearing once. Material: peripheral blood, obtained in a trial of Ad26.COV2.S vaccine versus placebo. The origin of the receptors is a person aged 18 to 59 who received the Ad26.COV2.S COVID-19 vaccine or a placebo. The CDR3 runs from the conserved cysteine through the conserved F or W. Fields, in order: CDR3 DNA, CDR3 protein, D gene, clone size, V gene, J gene. The D gene is left open where the match is weak. Clone size is not always given. Where it is, it says once, few, many or a class for expanded clones.

TGTGCCAGCAGTTTATATCGGGGGGGGACCGGGGAGCTGTTTTTT,CASSLYRGGTGELFF,TRBD2,NA,TRBV27,TRBJ2-2
TGTGCCAGCAGCCAAGGAGGGTTTGCCTACGAGCAGTACTTC,CASSQGGFAYEQYF,NA,once,TRBV14,TRBJ2-7
TGTGCCAGCAGTCCCCAAGGGCAGGGATCGACCTATGGCTACACCTTC,CASSPQGQGSTYGYTF,NA,NA,TRBV6-2/TRBV6-3,TRBJ1-2
TGTGCCAGCAGCCCCACGCCACATTGGGACAGTGCCTCAGGGACCCAGTACTTC,CASSPTPHWDSASGTQYF,TRBD1,NA,TRBV6-2/TRBV6-3,TRBJ2-5
TGTGCCAGCAGCTTGGCAGGGGGATTCTACGAGCAGTACTTC,CASSLAGGFYEQYF,TRBD1,NA,TRBV5-5,TRBJ2-7
TGCGCCAGCAGCCGCCGGTTAGCGGGAGGGCTAGCGGACGGGGAGCTGTTTTTT,CASSRRLAGGLADGELFF,TRBD2,once,TRBV5-1,TRBJ2-2
TGTGCCAGCAGCTTAATTGGAGGGGAGCTGTTTTTT,CASSLIGGELFF,NA,NA,TRBV7-3,TRBJ2-2
TGTGCCAGCAGCAATACCGGGACAGGGGACTATGGCTACACCTTC,CASSNTGTGDYGYTF,NA,NA,TRBV21-1,TRBJ1-2
TGCGCCAGCAGCCAAGGGACTAGCAGCACCGGGGAGCTGTTTTTT,CASSQGTSSTGELFF,TRBD2,NA,TRBV4-3,TRBJ2-2
TGTGCCTGGAGTGTACGTGGAGGACGGGGCATGAACACTGAAGCTTTCTTT,CAWSVRGGRGMNTEAFF,NA,NA,TRBV30,TRBJ1-1
TGTGCCAGCAGCTTGGTGACAGGGAGCCTCTCCTACGAGCAGTACTTC,CASSLVTGSLSYEQYF,TRBD1,few,TRBV5-4,TRBJ2-7
TGCGCCAGCAGCCCCGGGCCGAATGAAAAACTGTTTTTT,CASSPGPNEKLFF,NA,NA,TRBV5-1,TRBJ1-4
TGTGCCAGCAGTTTATTTATCGGTAGCGGGAGGGCCGGGGAACTAGCCAAAAACATTCAGTACTTC,CASSLFIGSGRAGELAKNIQYF,TRBD2,NA,TRBV28,TRBJ2-4
TGTGCCAGCAGCTTCGGGACAGGGGGCATCCAAGAGACCCAGTACTTC,CASSFGTGGIQETQYF,TRBD1,NA,TRBV5-6,TRBJ2-5
TGCGCCAGCAGCTTGGACCGGCGATCATGGGAGGGCTACACCTTC,CASSLDRRSWEGYTF,NA,NA,TRBV5-1,TRBJ1-2
TGTGCCAGCAGTTTTTCAGCCGGGGCCAGCGGCTACACCTTC,CASSFSAGASGYTF,NA,NA,TRBV6-2/TRBV6-3,TRBJ1-2
TGTGCCAGCAGCTCTAGAAAAGGGGACAGAGTGGCTTTCTTT,CASSSRKGDRVAFF,TRBD1,few,TRBV9,TRBJ1-1
TGTGCCAGCAGTTCGGCTTCCGCGCGAATAAATACGCAGTATTTT,CASSSASARINTQYF,NA,NA,TRBV28,TRBJ2-3
TGCGCCAGCAGCCAAGGTTTCGGGGTGAACACTGAAGCTTTCTTT,CASSQGFGVNTEAFF,NA,NA,TRBV4-1,TRBJ1-1
TGTGCCAGCAGCCAAGTAACAGGGGGGAACACTGAAGCTTTCTTT,CASSQVTGGNTEAFF,TRBD1,NA,TRBV4-2,TRBJ1-1
TGCGCCAGCAGCTATGTTCAGGGCCCAACCGGGGAGCTGTTTTTT,CASSYVQGPTGELFF,NA,NA,TRBV4-3,TRBJ2-2
TGTGCCAGCAGGGGCAAAGAAGGCTACACCTTC,CASRGKEGYTF,NA,NA,TRBV9,TRBJ1-2
TGCAGCGTTGAACTGGACGCCCTGGGGTACGAGCAGTACTTC,CSVELDALGYEQYF,NA,NA,TRBV29-1,TRBJ2-7
TGCGCCAGCAGCTTGGCCGGGGAGACCCAGTACTTC,CASSLAGETQYF,NA,NA,TRBV5-1,TRBJ2-5
TGTGCCAGCAGCTTATTGGACCACCCGGGGGAGACCCAGTACTTC,CASSLLDHPGETQYF,NA,NA,TRBV7-9,TRBJ2-5
TGTGCCAGCAGCTGGGCGAGCGCCACTGAAGCTTTCTTT,CASSWASATEAFF,NA,NA,TRBV7-3,TRBJ1-1
TGTGCCAGCAGCCCTCTCGGTTGGGGACTACTCCTCCAGCAGTACTTC,CASSPLGWGLLLQQYF,TRBD2,NA,TRBV5-5,TRBJ2-7
TGTGCCAGTAGTATAAGGACAGGGTCCCAAGAGACCCAGTACTTC,CASSIRTGSQETQYF,TRBD1,NA,TRBV19,TRBJ2-5
TGCGCCAGCAGCCATCGGCCCGAGACAGGGGAGGATGAAAAACTGTTTTTT,CASSHRPETGEDEKLFF,TRBD1,NA,TRBV4-1,TRBJ1-4
TGTGCCAGCAGCCAAGATTTTAGTGGGGGAAACATTCAGTACTTC,CASSQDFSGGNIQYF,NA,NA,TRBV3-1/TRBV3-2,TRBJ2-4
TGTGCCAGCAGTGGGGCTGGACAGCTGGTTATGAACACTGAAGCTTTCTTT,CASSGAGQLVMNTEAFF,NA,NA,TRBV2,TRBJ1-1
TGCGCCAGCAGCTTCGTTTCAGTGTATGAGCTAGGGGTCCAGGGGAACACTGAAGCTTTCTTT,CASSFVSVYELGVQGNTEAFF,NA,NA,TRBV5-1,TRBJ1-1
TGTGCCAGCAGCTTAAGGTACAAAGAGACCCAGTACTTC,CASSLRYKETQYF,NA,NA,TRBV7-6,TRBJ2-5
TGTGCCAGCAGCCGCGGGACGTTCGATTCACCCCTCCACTTT,CASSRGTFDSPLHF,NA,NA,TRBV3-1/TRBV3-2,TRBJ1-6
TGTGCCAGCAGCCACCAGGACAGGGGCCCGAATAGCGATGGCTACACCTTC,CASSHQDRGPNSDGYTF,TRBD1,NA,TRBV9,TRBJ1-2
TGCGCCAGCAGTGCGCGGGAGGGTCGTGAGCAGTTCTTC,CASSAREGREQFF,TRBD2,NA,TRBV10-2,TRBJ2-1
TGTGCCAGCCGCTTTCGTATGAACACTGAAGCTTTCTTT,CASRFRMNTEAFF,NA,once,TRBV27,TRBJ1-1
TGTGCCAGCAGTGAACTAGCGGGAGTCACCCATGAGCAGTTCTTC,CASSELAGVTHEQFF,TRBD2,NA,TRBV25-1,TRBJ2-1
TGTGCCAGCAGTGAACAGGGGATTACACCCCTCCACTTT,CASSEQGITPLHF,NA,few,TRBV25-1,TRBJ1-6
TGTGCCAGCACTACCTCCCCGACCTACGAGCAGTACTTC,CASTTSPTYEQYF,NA,NA,TRBV28,TRBJ2-7